This TCR beta chain was observed in a study of shared clonotypes between healthy human individuals. Unmatched junction bases numbered 16, after V lost 5 bases and J lost 5 bases. The V gene's germline CDR1 is SGHNT and CDR2 YENEEA. This CDR3 region has 17 residues. Details on this clone: A read error is possible here, since a much larger clone lies one base away.

Deep-level settings were used for running the assay. Some clones are missing from TCRdb's copy, which holds only in-frame ones; the method was immunoSEQ multiplex PCR. The table records 450,000 to 500,000 clones, approximately 81% of them present only once. This receptor was obtained from a woman aged 40 to 50 in good health. Some clones in this sample may be carry-over from other donors' samples. The genes are TRBV11-3 and TRBJ2-5; 8 bases line up with TRBD2. Sequencing used PBMCs. CDR3 sequence: CASSQGPAGASGETQYF. The CDR3 nucleotides read TGTGCCAGCAGCCAAGGACCAGCGGGGGCTTCCGGTGAGACCCAGTACTTC.